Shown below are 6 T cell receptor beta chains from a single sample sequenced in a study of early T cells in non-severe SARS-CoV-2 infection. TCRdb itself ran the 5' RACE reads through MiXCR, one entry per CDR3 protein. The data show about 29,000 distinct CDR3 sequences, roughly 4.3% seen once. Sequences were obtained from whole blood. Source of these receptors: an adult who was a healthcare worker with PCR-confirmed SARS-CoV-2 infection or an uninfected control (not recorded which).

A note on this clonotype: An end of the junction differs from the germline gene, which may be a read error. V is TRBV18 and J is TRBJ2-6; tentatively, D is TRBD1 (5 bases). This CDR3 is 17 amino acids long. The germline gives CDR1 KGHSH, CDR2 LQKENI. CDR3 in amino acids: CASSPNFANSGANVLIF. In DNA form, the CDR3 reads TGTGCCAGCTCACCAAATTTTGCAAACTCTGGGGCCAACGTCCTGATTTTC. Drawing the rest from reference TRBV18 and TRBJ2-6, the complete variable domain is NAGVMQNPRHLVRRRGQEARLRCSPMKGHSHVYWYRQLPEEGLKFMVYLQKENIIDESGMPKERFSAEFPKEGPSILRIQQVVRGDSAAYFCASSPNFANSGANVLIFGAGSRLTVL.

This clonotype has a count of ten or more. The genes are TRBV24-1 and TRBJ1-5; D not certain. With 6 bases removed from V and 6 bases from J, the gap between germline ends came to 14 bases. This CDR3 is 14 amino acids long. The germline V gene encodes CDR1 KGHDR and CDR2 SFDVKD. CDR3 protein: CATSSKGSSQPQHF. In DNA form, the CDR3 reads TGTGCCACCAGTTCGAAGGGATCGTCTCAGCCCCAGCATTTT.

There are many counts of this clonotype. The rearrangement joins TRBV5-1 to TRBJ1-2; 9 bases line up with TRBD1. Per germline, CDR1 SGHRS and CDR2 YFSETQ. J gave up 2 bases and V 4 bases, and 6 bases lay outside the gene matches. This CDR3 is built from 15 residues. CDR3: CASSRGQGGNYGYTF. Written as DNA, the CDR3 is TGCGCCAGCAGCCGGGGACAGGGCGGCAACTATGGCTACACCTTC. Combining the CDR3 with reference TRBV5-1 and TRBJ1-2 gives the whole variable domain KAGVTQTPRYLIKTRGQQVTLSCSPISGHRSVSWYQQTPGQGLQFLFEYFSETQRNKGNFPGRFSGRQFSNSRSEMNVSTLELGDSALYLCASSRGQGGNYGYTFGSGTRLTVV.

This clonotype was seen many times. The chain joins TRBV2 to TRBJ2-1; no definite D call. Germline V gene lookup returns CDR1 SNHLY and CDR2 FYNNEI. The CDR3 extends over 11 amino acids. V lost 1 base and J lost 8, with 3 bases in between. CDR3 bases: TGTGCCAGCAGTGAAGGGGATGAGCAGTTCTTC. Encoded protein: CASSEGDEQFF.

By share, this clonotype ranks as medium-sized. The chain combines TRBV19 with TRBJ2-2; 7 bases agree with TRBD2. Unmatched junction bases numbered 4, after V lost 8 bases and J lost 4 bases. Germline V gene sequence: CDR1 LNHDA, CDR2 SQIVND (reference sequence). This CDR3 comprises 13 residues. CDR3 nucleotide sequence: TGTGCCAGTTCGGGACTATTCACCGGGGAGCTGTTTTTT. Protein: CASSGLFTGELFF. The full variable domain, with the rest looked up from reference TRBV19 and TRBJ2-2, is DGGITQSPKYLFRKEGQNVTLSCEQNLNHDAMYWYRQDPGQGLRLIYYSQIVNDFQKGDIAEGYSVSREKKESFPLTVTSAQKNPTAFYLCASSGLFTGELFFGEGSRLTVL.

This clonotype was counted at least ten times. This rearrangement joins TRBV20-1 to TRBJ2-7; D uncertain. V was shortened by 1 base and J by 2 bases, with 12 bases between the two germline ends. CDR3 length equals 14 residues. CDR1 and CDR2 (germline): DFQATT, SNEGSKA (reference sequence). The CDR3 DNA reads TGCAGTGCTAGAGGGCCTGGGTGGCCCTACGAGCAGTACTTC. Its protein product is CSARGPGWPYEQYF.